These T cell receptor beta chains were read from a single sample in a study of CD8 T cells in Susac syndrome. TCRdb itself ran the immunoSEQ multiplex PCR reads through MiXCR, one entry per CDR3 protein. Of about 90,000 distinct CDR3 sequences listed, roughly 96% are singletons. The sequencing sample was made of CD8+ T cells from PBMCs. All receptors derive from a human donor with Susac syndrome. Both conserved end residues are part of each CDR3. The D gene is left open where the match is weak.

CDR3aa: CSVEGHPNEQFF
CDR3nt: TGCAGCGTTGAAGGACACCCCAATGAGCAGTTCTTC
v_gene: TRBV29-1
j_gene: TRBJ2-1
d_gene: .

CDR3aa: CASSSGGGASEQFF
CDR3nt: TGTGCCAGCAGTTCGGGCGGGGGGGCAAGTGAGCAGTTCTTC
v_gene: TRBV9
j_gene: TRBJ2-1
d_gene: TRBD2

CDR3aa: CASINFQGSITLNQPQHF
CDR3nt: TGTGCCAGCATAAATTTCCAGGGAAGCATCACCCTCAATCAGCCCCAGCATTTT
v_gene: TRBV28
j_gene: TRBJ1-5
d_gene: .

CDR3aa: CAWSVMAGNYEQYF
CDR3nt: TGTGCCTGGAGTGTAATGGCAGGGAACTACGAGCAGTACTTC
v_gene: TRBV30
j_gene: TRBJ2-7
d_gene: .

CDR3aa: CASGLIQPQHF
CDR3nt: TGTGCTAGTGGTTTGATCCAGCCCCAGCATTTT
v_gene: TRBV12-5
j_gene: TRBJ1-5
d_gene: .

CDR3aa: CASSFPTGGYTF
CDR3nt: TGTGCCAGCAGCTTTCCGACGGGGGGCTACACCTTC
v_gene: TRBV7-2
j_gene: TRBJ1-2
d_gene: .

CDR3aa: CSARDSTETQYF
CDR3nt: TGCAGTGCTAGAGATTCCACGGAGACCCAGTACTTC
v_gene: TRBV20-1
j_gene: TRBJ2-5
d_gene: .

CDR3aa: CAWRQHSNQPQHF
CDR3nt: TGTGCCTGGAGGCAGCATAGCAATCAGCCCCAGCATTTT
v_gene: TRBV30
j_gene: TRBJ1-5
d_gene: .

CDR3aa: CASRDGTGGGNQPQHF
CDR3nt: TGTGCCAGCAGGGATGGGACAGGGGGTGGCAATCAGCCCCAGCATTTT
v_gene: TRBV25-1
j_gene: TRBJ1-5
d_gene: TRBD1

CDR3aa: CASSYRDRPYQETQYF
CDR3nt: TGTGCCAGCAGTTACCGGGACAGACCCTACCAAGAGACCCAGTACTTC
v_gene: TRBV6-2/TRBV6-3
j_gene: TRBJ2-5
d_gene: TRBD1

CDR3aa: CAWSGDREDYGYTF
CDR3nt: TGTGCCTGGAGCGGGGACAGGGAGGACTATGGCTACACCTTC
v_gene: TRBV30
j_gene: TRBJ1-2
d_gene: TRBD1

CDR3aa: CASSPTGDEQFF
CDR3nt: TGTGCCAGCAGCCCGACAGGTGATGAGCAGTTCTTC
v_gene: TRBV12-3/TRBV12-4
j_gene: TRBJ2-1
d_gene: .

CDR3aa: CASRRTSGGADTQYF
CDR3nt: TGTGCCAGCAGACGAACTAGCGGGGGAGCAGATACGCAGTATTTT
v_gene: TRBV5-4
j_gene: TRBJ2-3
d_gene: TRBD2

CDR3aa: CASSRTGPEAFF
CDR3nt: TGTGCCAGCAGCCGGACGGGTCCTGAAGCTTTCTTT
v_gene: TRBV11-3
j_gene: TRBJ1-1
d_gene: .